This TCR beta chain was identified in a study of vaccination effects on CD4 cells after COVID-19. To note about this clone: Its antigen is still unknown.

Trimming stripped 6 bases from V and 5 bases from J, with 14 bases between. Per the germline V gene, CDR1 is GTSNPN and CDR2 is SVGIG (reference sequence). This CDR3 spans 13 amino acids. The repertoire was sequenced with immunoSEQ multiplex PCR; TCRdb's copy has only in-frame clones and lacks some. The sample lists tens of thousands of clones, roughly 78% occurring once. Before any sequencing was done, the ViraFEST assay used viral peptide pools to expand antigen-specific CD4+ T cells. Cells that had been cultured for 10 days were the source of isolated CD4+ T cells. All participants had two doses of either the BNT162b2 or mRNA-1273 vaccine.

Sequencing used CD4+ T cells from PBMCs cultured with HCoV-OC43 spike peptides, obtained after COVID-19 vaccination. Subset reported: HCoV-OC43 spike overlapping peptide pool stimulation. The chain is built from TRBV30 and TRBJ1-5; the D gene is possibly TRBD1 (5 bases). The clonotype was recovered from a human donor who received a COVID-19 vaccine. The CDR3 DNA follows: TGTGCCTGCGGTGGGCAGGGCGATCAGCCCCAGCATTTT. Translating gives CACGGQGDQPQHF.